The clone carrying this TCR beta chain was counted between two and nine times. The data were produced by immunoSEQ multiplex PCR, yet TCRdb's version contains in-frame clones alone and is incomplete. Here the sample spans approximately 230,000 clones, approximately 89% being singletons. This sample was included in a study of blood T cell repertoires in COVID-19. V was clipped by 6 bases and J by 11 bases; unmatched bases: 6. This CDR3 contains 12 residues. Sequencing was carried out using peripheral blood. The TCR sequence derives from a woman aged 30 to 39 with COVID-19, enrolled during active disease. The chain has TRBV12-3 or TRBV12-4 and TRBJ1-1; 10 bases line up with TRBD1. The CDR3 sequence is CASRGGTGDAFF. In DNA form, the CDR3 reads TGTGCCAGCAGGGGCGGGACAGGGGATGCTTTCTTT.